This is a list of T cell receptor beta chains from one sample in a study of T cell changes during pregnancy in multiple sclerosis. Libraries were prepared by immunoSEQ multiplex PCR; TCRdb keeps only in-frame clonotypes and omits some of them. The table lists 25,000 to 35,000 clones, 89% of them singletons. The specimen comprised CD4+ T cells from peripheral blood mononuclear cells, sampled in the second trimester of pregnancy. The receptors were gathered from a female donor with multiple sclerosis, enrolled in a pregnancy study. The CDR3 runs from the conserved cysteine through the conserved F or W. The D gene is left open where the match is weak. Clone size is given for some rows only: seen once, a few or many times, or a class if the clone is expanded.

v_call	j_call	d_call	clone_size	cdr3_nt	cdr3_aa
TRBV29-1	TRBJ1-2	NA	NA	TGCAGCGTTGCGGTCAGGGGATTTACCTATGGCTACACCTTC	CSVAVRGFTYGYTF
TRBV28	TRBJ2-5	NA	NA	TGTGCCAGCAGTGCGGGGGCAAGGGAGACCCAGTACTTC	CASSAGARETQYF
TRBV5-6	TRBJ2-7	TRBD2	NA	TGTGCCAGCAGCCTGCTGAGCGGGGGTAGAAACGAGCAGTACTTC	CASSLLSGGRNEQYF
TRBV7-2	TRBJ2-1	NA	NA	TGTGCCAGCAGCAGCAGGGACTTCATCCTTGGTGAGCAGTTCTTC	CASSSRDFILGEQFF
TRBV7-2	TRBJ1-1	NA	NA	TGTGCCAGCAGCCCCCTAGCAGGTCTTATCGGGACTGAAGCTTTCTTT	CASSPLAGLIGTEAFF
TRBV30	TRBJ1-6	NA	NA	TGTGCCTGGAGTGTCCTGGAGGGGTCACCCCTCCACTTT	CAWSVLEGSPLHF
TRBV28	TRBJ1-1	TRBD1	NA	TGTGCCAGCAGTTTGTGGCAGGGGGCGAACACTGAAGCTTTCTTT	CASSLWQGANTEAFF
TRBV7-3	TRBJ1-2	TRBD1	NA	TGTGCCAGCAGCTTAACTAGACAGGGCGATGGCTACACCTTC	CASSLTRQGDGYTF
TRBV4-3	TRBJ2-2	NA	NA	TGCGCCAGCAGCCCCGGGGGTTCTAGTACCGGGGAGCTGTTTTTT	CASSPGGSSTGELFF
TRBV7-8	TRBJ2-3	TRBD1	NA	TGTGCCAGCAGCTTCGACCGGGACAGAGTTTTGTATTTT	CASSFDRDRVLYF
TRBV2	TRBJ2-1	TRBD1	NA	TGTGCCAGCATTAGGGACAGGGACTACAATGAGCAGTTCTTC	CASIRDRDYNEQFF
TRBV5-1	TRBJ1-1	NA	NA	TGCGCCAGCAGCTTGGTTATGGGGGCTGGCATGAACACTGAAGCTTTCTTT	CASSLVMGAGMNTEAFF
TRBV18	TRBJ2-3	TRBD1	NA	TGTGCCAGCTCACCAACGGGACAGGGTGCAAATACGCAGTATTTT	CASSPTGQGANTQYF
TRBV6-5	TRBJ1-6	NA	once	TGTGCCAGCAGTTACTTGGGAGGTAATTCACCCCTCCACTTT	CASSYLGGNSPLHF
TRBV29-1	TRBJ1-1	NA	NA	TGCAGCGCTTCCGAGGGAACCAACACTGAAGCTTTCTTT	CSASEGTNTEAFF
TRBV6-5	TRBJ2-5	NA	NA	TGTGCCAGCAAGATTAGCGTAAAAGAGACCCAGTACTTC	CASKISVKETQYF